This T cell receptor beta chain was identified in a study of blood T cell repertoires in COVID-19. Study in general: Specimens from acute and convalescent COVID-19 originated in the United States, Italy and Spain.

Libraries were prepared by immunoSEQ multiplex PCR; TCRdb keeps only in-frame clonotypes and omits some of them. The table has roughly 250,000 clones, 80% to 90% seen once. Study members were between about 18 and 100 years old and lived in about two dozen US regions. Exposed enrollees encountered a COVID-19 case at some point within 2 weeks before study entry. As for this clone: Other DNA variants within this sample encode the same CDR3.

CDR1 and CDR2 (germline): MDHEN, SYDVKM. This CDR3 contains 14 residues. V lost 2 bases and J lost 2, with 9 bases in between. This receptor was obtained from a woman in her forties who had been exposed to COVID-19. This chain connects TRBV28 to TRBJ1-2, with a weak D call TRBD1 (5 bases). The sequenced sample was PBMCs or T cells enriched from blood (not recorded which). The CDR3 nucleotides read TGTGCCAGCAGTTTAGGTGCAGGGAACTATGGCTACACCTTC. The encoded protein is CASSLGAGNYGYTF.